This record looks at one T cell receptor beta chain sequence and its context. What it binds is not known. This CDR3 contains 13 residues. Germline V gives CDR1 ENHRY, CDR2 SYGVKD. V lost 11 bases, J lost 0 bases, and 4 bases stayed unmatched. The entry originates in a study of blood T cells in healthy people across ages. With a J-beta primer mix and a sample-barcoded 5' primer, a second PCR ran about 7 to 12 cycles. Each cDNA molecule received a tag from a template-switch adaptor that had 12 random nucleotides. TCRdb ran MiXCR on the 5' RACE reads and lists one entry per CDR3 protein. Of over 500,000 distinct CDR3 sequences listed, roughly half are singletons. Study-wide findings and caveats: Aged donors had fewer naive CD4+ cells and lower diversity than long-lived donors.

The TCR sequence derives from a woman of 80 years or more in good health. The chain combines TRBV10-3 with TRBJ2-3; 8 bases map to TRBD2. The sequencing sample was made of blood. The CDR3 reads CAAASGSTDTQYF. In DNA, the CDR3 is TGTGCCGCCGCTAGCGGGAGCACAGATACGCAGTATTTT.